The source of this T cell receptor beta chain is a study of Ad26.COV2.S vaccination and SARS-CoV-2 variants (dated by TCRdb to about 2021). Context from the whole study: Donors in the vaccine arm were drawn from COV1001, a phase I-IIa trial of Ad26.COV2.S in healthy adults that was multicentre, randomized, double-blind and placebo-controlled. The specificity and breadth of SARS-CoV-2-reactive T cell receptors after Ad26.COV2.S vaccination were assessed by TCRbeta repertoire sequencing. Investigators remained blinded to trial group allocation during experiments and outcome assessment. Trial participants were randomized into five groups of five, in which low-dose or high-dose Ad26.COV2.S was given once or twice, or placebo was given on both occasions. Ad26.COV2.S was administered intramuscularly at 5 x 10^10 or 1 x 10^11 viral particles, either as a single shot or as two shots given 56 days apart. A total of around 32 samples were included in the TCR-sequenced set, comprising approximately 20 Ad26.COV2.S vaccine recipients, 5 placebo recipients and 8 SARS-CoV-2 convalescent individuals. Results and caveats for the whole study, not just this receptor: It was noted by the authors that total T cell responses may have been underestimated by the TCR breadth and depth analyses. After vaccination, spike-specific CD8+ and CD4+ T cell responses were reported to show substantial breadth. Comparing responses between vaccine doses or regimens was not something the study was powered to do. Comparable non-spike TCR breadth was observed between vaccine and placebo recipients, consistent with only spike being contained in the vaccine. Compared with placebo recipients, Ad26.COV2.S recipients showed higher spike-specific TCR breadth (P = 0.0014).

This clone was observed once. Its antigen specificity is not known. The input lacks base qualities; no much larger clone sits a single base away. Deletion took 0 bases off V and 3 bases off J, with a span of 13 bases between the germline ends. Per the germline V gene, SGHRS is the CDR1 and YFSETQ is the CDR2. Including the terminal cysteine and phenylalanine, the CDR3 comprises 15 residues. Only CDR3 DNA is held: 45 bases, read in frame from base 1. The sample's treatment or condition label is to be understood as: roughly 19 received Ad26.COV2.S at low or high dose, single or two shots; roughly five received placebo; per-sample allocation not given. Repertoires of vaccine and placebo recipients were sequenced from samples taken on day 63 after the first injection. Cohort 1b enrolled roughly 25 adults aged 18-55 years at a single site in Boston, USA, between 29 July and 7 August 2020. Ad26.COV2.S consisted of a replication-incompetent adenovirus type 26 vector by which a prefusion-stabilized SARS-CoV-2 spike protein from the original Wuhan strain was expressed.

TCRbeta CDR3 regions were sequenced with the immunoSEQ Assay. After extraction, genomic DNA underwent amplification by bias-controlled multiplex PCR, followed by high-throughput sequencing. Per the source publication's procedure: To quantify the absolute abundance of every unique TCRbeta CDR3 region, sequences were collapsed and filtered. Usable DNA was measured by amplifying reference genes present in all nucleated cells, and TCRbeta template counts were normalized to that usable DNA to estimate T cell fraction. Repertoire TCRs were annotated as SARS-CoV-2-specific when V gene, CDR3 amino acid sequence and J gene were exactly matched to a known reactive TCR set. The reference SARS-CoV-2 TCR set was obtained from MIRA and was filtered for enrichment in COVID-19-positive ImmuneCODE repertoires, whereby public or cross-reactive TCRs were removed. Drawing on the MIRA antigens, annotated TCRs were analysed further at the level of specific ORF or position within ORF. Breadth was defined as the number of annotated unique rearrangements divided by the total number of unique productive rearrangements, and depth was defined as the summed frequency of the annotated unique rearrangements. Group comparisons of TCR breadth used two-sided Wilcoxon rank-sum tests. TCRdb retrieved this table from immuneACCESS and kept in-frame rearrangements only. Not all clones are present; in checked studies, unresolved V genes account for under half, and no reason is known for the remainder. From that table come the V and J calls and clone size; the DNA was used to work out D and trimming. Counted in this sample were around 250,000 clones; 70% to 90% of them appeared once. Together, the top ten hold more than 2.5% of the sample.

The input for sequencing was peripheral blood, taken in a trial of Ad26.COV2.S vaccine versus placebo. Recombination connected TRBV5-1 to TRBJ2-7; TRBD2 is a possible D gene, resting on 5 matching bases. The TCR comes from a person aged 18-60 years who received the Ad26.COV2.S COVID-19 vaccine or a placebo. The DNA sequence reads TGCGCCAGCAGCTTGGAGCGTGGCGGGTTCTACGAGCAGTACTTC. Its coded protein is CASSLERGGFYEQYF. The entire variable domain, with the stretches around the CDR3 drawn from the reference TRBV5-1 and TRBJ2-7 proteins, is KAGVTQTPRYLIKTRGQQVTLSCSPISGHRSVSWYQQTPGQGLQFLFEYFSETQRNKGNFPGRFSGRQFSNSRSEMNVSTLELGDSALYLCASSLERGGFYEQYFGPGTRLTVT.